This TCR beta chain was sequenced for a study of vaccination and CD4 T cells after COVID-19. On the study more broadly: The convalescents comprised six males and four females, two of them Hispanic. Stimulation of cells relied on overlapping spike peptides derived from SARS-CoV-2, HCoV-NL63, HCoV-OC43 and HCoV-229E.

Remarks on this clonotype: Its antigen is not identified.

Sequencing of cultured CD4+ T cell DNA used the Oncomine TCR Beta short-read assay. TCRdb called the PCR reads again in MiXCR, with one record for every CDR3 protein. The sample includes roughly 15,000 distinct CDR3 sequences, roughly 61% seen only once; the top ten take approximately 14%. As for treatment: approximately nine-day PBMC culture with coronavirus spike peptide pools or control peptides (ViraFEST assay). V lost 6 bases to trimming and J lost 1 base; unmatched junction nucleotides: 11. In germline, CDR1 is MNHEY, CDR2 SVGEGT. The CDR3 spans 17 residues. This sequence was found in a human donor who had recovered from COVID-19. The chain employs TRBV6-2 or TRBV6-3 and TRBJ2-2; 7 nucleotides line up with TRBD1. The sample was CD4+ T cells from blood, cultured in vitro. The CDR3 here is CASRTRIRTGNTGELFF. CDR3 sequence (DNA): TGTGCCAGCAGAACCCGAATCAGGACAGGGAACACCGGGGAGCTGTTTTTT.